What follows are 22 T cell receptor beta chains derived from one specimen sequenced in a study of T-cell memory formation after mild COVID-19. TCRdb independently ran MiXCR on the 5' RACE reads; one entry per CDR3 protein. Here the sample spans 450,000 to 650,000 distinct CDR3 sequences, about a fifth being singletons. The material sequenced was PBMCs or a T cell subset sorted from them (not recorded which). All receptors come from an adult woman who had mild COVID-19 (a few samples of this study predate the infection). Cell type and time point are not known.

This clonotype was counted only a few times. The rearrangement joins TRBV12-3 or TRBV12-4 to TRBJ2-5; 10 bases agree with TRBD2. The CDR3 has 15 amino acids. V trimming: 7 bases; J trimming: 5 bases; junction bases outside the gene matches: 10. Written as DNA, the CDR3 is TGTGCCAGCACCCCGGGGACTAGCGTTTGGGAGACCCAGTACTTC. Protein: CASTPGTSVWETQYF.

The chain links TRBV11-2 to TRBJ2-3; 9 nucleotides line up with TRBD2. The CDR3 runs to 15 residues. V trimming: 6 bases; J trimming: 6 bases; junction bases outside the gene matches: 10. Per germline, CDR1 SGHAT and CDR2 FQNNGV. CDR3 bases: TGTGCCAGCAGAATTAGCGGGAGCTGGGCGGATACGCAGTATTTT. Amino acids: CASRISGSWADTQYF.

The rearrangement uses TRBV4-2 and TRBJ1-1; D is undetermined. V lost 8 bases and J 1 base, leaving 14 bases between the germline ends. Germline V lookup: CDR1 LGHNA, CDR2 YNFKEQ. The CDR3 contains 14 residues. The DNA for the CDR3 is TGTGCCAGCCGGTTGGAGTCACAGAACACTGAAGCTTTCTTT. It yields the protein CASRLESQNTEAFF.

The chain links TRBV5-1 to TRBJ2-5, with TRBD1 matching 9 bases. V was clipped by 4 bases and J by 3 bases; unmatched bases: 13. The CDR3 has 17 residues. Per germline, CDR1 SGHRS and CDR2 YFSETQ. CDR3 DNA sequence: TGCGCCAGCAGCCCGTCACCCGGGACAGGGTTGAAAGAGACCCAGTACTTC. This encodes CASSPSPGTGLKETQYF.

The chain recombines TRBV6-5 with TRBJ2-2, with 11 bases aligning to TRBD1. Germline loops: CDR1 MNHEY, CDR2 SVGAGI. With V trimmed by 6 bases and J by 2 bases, 20 bases remained unmatched. The CDR3 extends over 21 amino acids. CDR3 in amino acids: CASSFFPEGQGVYGNTGELFF. DNA of the CDR3: TGTGCCAGCAGCTTCTTCCCAGAGGGACAGGGGGTATATGGCAACACCGGGGAGCTGTTTTTT.

The rearrangement links TRBV5-5 to TRBJ1-2, with 9 positions matching TRBD1. The trim removed 4 bases at V and 4 bases at J, leaving 8 bases unmatched. Germline V lookup: CDR1 SGHKS, CDR2 YYEKEE (reference sequence). CDR3 size: 15 residues. CDR3 coding DNA: TGTGCCAGCAGCCCCATGGGGACAGGGCTCTATGGCTACACCTTC. Amino acid sequence: CASSPMGTGLYGYTF.

The sample holds a few counts of this clonotype. J is TRBJ1-6 and V is TRBV20-1; D perhaps matches TRBD1 (6 bases). Deletions cut 4 bases from V and 6 bases from J, with 16 bases between. CDR3 length: 15 amino acids. CDR1 is DFQATT and CDR2 is SNEGSKA in the germline V gene (reference sequence). CDR3 DNA: TGCAGTGCTACCCAGGGGCGGGTTCTTAATTCACCCCTCCACTTT. This gives the protein CSATQGRVLNSPLHF.

The V and J genes are TRBV6-5 and TRBJ2-6; D possibly uses TRBD1 or TRBD2 (6 bases each). The germline V gene has CDR1 MNHEY and CDR2 SVGAGI. V lost 8 bases and J 3 bases, leaving 17 bases between the germline ends. The length of the CDR3 is 16 residues. The CDR3 protein is CASSGWGALGANVLTF. As DNA, the CDR3 is TGTGCCAGCTCTGGGTGGGGGGCGCTTGGGGCCAACGTCCTGACTTTC.

V is TRBV5-1 and J is TRBJ2-1; D is unresolved. Germline V gene sequence: CDR1 SGHRS, CDR2 YFSETQ. Trimming removed 1 base from V and 0 bases from J, with 8 bases in between. The CDR3 totals 15 residues. CDR3: CASSLSMSSYNEQFF. Written as DNA, the CDR3 is TGCGCCAGCAGCTTGAGTATGAGCTCCTACAATGAGCAGTTCTTC.

This clonotype was seen a handful of times. V usage is TRBV19 and J usage is TRBJ2-7; possible D gene TRBD2, 5 bases. Germline V CDR1 and CDR2: LNHDA, SQIVND (reference sequence). The length of the CDR3 is 14 residues. V gave up 10 bases and J gave up 5 bases, with 21 bases separating them. The CDR3 nucleotides are TGTGCCACCAAGTCGACGGGAAGGTCCCACGAGCAGTACTTC. It codes for CATKSTGRSHEQYF.

J is TRBJ2-1 and V is TRBV20-1; 9 bases line up with TRBD2. Unmatched junction bases numbered 16, after V lost 6 bases and J lost 10 bases. This CDR3 is 15 amino acids long. Germline CDR1 and CDR2: DFQATT and SNEGSKA (reference sequence). CDR3 sequence reads: CSASLPGLAFREQFF. The CDR3 coding sequence is TGCAGTGCGTCCTTACCGGGACTAGCTTTTCGGGAGCAGTTCTTC.

This clonotype was seen ten or more times. This rearrangement joins TRBV6-1 to TRBJ1-5, with D perhaps matching TRBD1 (5 bases). This CDR3 region has 14 residues. CDR1 and CDR2 from the germline V gene are MNHNS and SASEGT. V was pared by 9 bases and J by 2 bases, with 14 bases between. As DNA, the CDR3 is TGTGCCAGTCAGGCTCTGGGGGGCAATCAGCCCCAGCATTTT. Amino acids: CASQALGGNQPQHF.

This clonotype was observed a few times. The chain has TRBV6-2 or TRBV6-3 and TRBJ1-1; no clear D gene. The CDR3 loop spans 16 amino acids. Germline values: CDR1 MNHEY, CDR2 SVGEGT. V shed 6 bases and J shed 0 bases, with 17 bases lying between them. The CDR3 protein is CASSLPLLVLNTEAFF. CDR3 DNA: TGTGCCAGCAGCCTCCCCCTGTTAGTCCTGAACACTGAAGCTTTCTTT.

This clonotype was counted between two and nine times. The chain carries TRBV7-2 and TRBJ1-5, with D possibly matching TRBD1 (5 bases). Trimming removed 3 bases at V and 6 bases at J, with 9 bases between. Germline lookup yields CDR1 SGHTA and CDR2 FQGNSA. The CDR3 consists of 13 residues. CDR3: CASSFAGGQPQHF. The CDR3 DNA is TGTGCCAGCAGCTTCGCGGGGGGTCAGCCCCAGCATTTT. Full variable domain (missing parts from reference TRBV7-2 and TRBJ1-5): GAGVSQSPSNKVTEKGKDVELRCDPISGHTALYWYRQSLGQGLEFLIYFQGNSAPDKSGLPSDRFSAERTGGSVSTLTIQRTQQEDSAVYLCASSFAGGQPQHFGDGTRLSIL.

This clonotype was seen a handful of times. The V and J genes are TRBV4-1 and TRBJ2-3; no reliable D call. This CDR3 is 13 amino acids long. The V end lost 1 base, the J end lost 0 bases, and 2 bases lay between the germline ends. Germline lookup yields CDR1 MGHRA and CDR2 YSYEKL. Written as DNA, the CDR3 is TGCGCCAGCAGCCAAGGTAGCACAGATACGCAGTATTTT. This sequence encodes CASSQGSTDTQYF.

Ten or more counts support this clonotype. The chain has TRBV18 and TRBJ2-7; a weak D match, TRBD1 (5 bases). Per the germline V gene, CDR1 is KGHSH and CDR2 is LQKENI. Trimming took off 0 bases at V and 3 bases at J, with 6 bases between the two ends. The CDR3 contains 13 residues. CDR3 loop: CASSPPGVYEQYF. CDR3 DNA: TGTGCCAGCTCACCACCAGGGGTCTACGAGCAGTACTTC. The complete variable domain, with remaining parts taken from reference TRBV18 and TRBJ2-7, reads NAGVMQNPRHLVRRRGQEARLRCSPMKGHSHVYWYRQLPEEGLKFMVYLQKENIIDESGMPKERFSAEFPKEGPSILRIQQVVRGDSAAYFCASSPPGVYEQYFGPGTRLTVT.

The J gene is TRBJ2-7, the V gene TRBV7-2; tentatively, D is TRBD2 (6 bases). Trimming shortened V by 5 bases and J by 5 bases, and 16 bases separated the two germline ends. There are 14 residues in the CDR3. CDR1 SGHTA and CDR2 FQGNSA come from the germline V gene. The CDR3 sequence: CASSPPPASDEQYF. In nucleotides, the CDR3 is TGTGCCAGCAGCCCGCCCCCGGCTAGCGACGAGCAGTACTTC.

The chain couples TRBV12-3 or TRBV12-4 to TRBJ2-1, with a possible D match to TRBD1 (6 bases). This CDR3 spans 16 amino acids. V was clipped by 3 bases and J by 4 bases, with 16 bases between them. CDR3: CASSLRQAHKYNEQFF. The CDR3 DNA sequence: TGTGCCAGCAGTTTGAGACAGGCTCACAAATACAATGAGCAGTTCTTC.

CDR3 residues: CASSSTGKGRDAEAFF. The CDR3 nucleotides read TGTGCCAGCAGCTCGACCGGTAAGGGACGGGACGCTGAAGCTTTCTTT. The chain is built from TRBV7-3 and TRBJ1-1, with a weak D call TRBD1 (5 bases). This CDR3 has 16 residues. V lost 4 bases, J lost 6 bases, and 21 bases lay in between. In germline, CDR1 is SGHTA, CDR2 FQGTGA.

The table lists this clonotype with a count of one. As DNA, the CDR3 is TGTGCCAGCAGCTTAGGACAGGTCGGTCAGCCCCAGCATTTT. This encodes CASSLGQVGQPQHF. The rearrangement uses TRBV11-2 and TRBJ1-5, with TRBD1 as a possible D gene (6 bases). Germline V lookup: CDR1 SGHAT, CDR2 FQNNGV. V was trimmed by 1 base and J by 6 bases, leaving 10 bases between them. The CDR3 totals 14 residues. Full variable domain (remainder filled in from reference TRBV11-2 and TRBJ1-5): EAGVAQSPRYKIIEKRQSVAFWCNPISGHATLYWYQQILGQGPKLLIQFQNNGVVDDSQLPKDRFSAERLKGVDSTLKIQPAKLEDSAVYLCASSLGQVGQPQHFGDGTRLSIL.

This clonotype was detected a few times. The rearrangement uses TRBV10-3 and TRBJ1-1, with D unclear. This CDR3 is built from 14 residues. The V end was cut by 9 bases, the J end by 7 bases, with 21 bases between. CDR1 is ENHRY and CDR2 is SYGVKD in the germline V gene. CDR3 bases: TGTGCCATTTCCGCGGTGGTGGGTCAACTTGAAGCTTTCTTT. Its protein product is CAISAVVGQLEAFF.

This clonotype was recorded many times. The V call is TRBV12-3 or TRBV12-4, the J call TRBJ2-7; D possibly corresponds to TRBD2 (5 bases). V was cut by 5 bases and J by 0 bases, with 11 bases left in between. The CDR3 has 14 amino acids. The CDR3 region has the DNA TGTGCCAGCAGTAGTTTTGGGAGCTCCTACGAGCAGTACTTC. Its protein product is CASSSFGSSYEQYF.